Reported below is one T cell receptor (beta chain). Germline lookup yields CDR1 SGHRS and CDR2 YFSETQ. The V end was cut by 0 bases, the J end by 2 bases, with 7 bases between. The length of the CDR3 is 14 residues. The entry originates in a study of blood T cell repertoires in COVID-19. How the authors handled the data: Scientists estimated how many nucleated cells there were by amplifying reference gene primers. Generated by immunoSEQ multiplex PCR, the TCRdb table keeps only in-frame clones and is missing some. V, J and clone size are taken as reported in that table, and D and trimming were inferred from the DNA itself. In the table there are under 250,000 clones, about 80% of which are singletons.

This rearrangement joins TRBV5-1 to TRBJ2-3; no firm D call. This receptor was identified in a man older than 75 with acute or convalescent COVID-19. Sequenced sample: peripheral blood. In DNA, the CDR3 is TGCGCCAGCAGCTTGGCCACAGTCACAGATACGCAGTATTTT. It specifies CASSLATVTDTQYF. Full variable domain (rest looked up from reference TRBV5-1 and TRBJ2-3): KAGVTQTPRYLIKTRGQQVTLSCSPISGHRSVSWYQQTPGQGLQFLFEYFSETQRNKGNFPGRFSGRQFSNSRSEMNVSTLELGDSALYLCASSLATVTDTQYFGPGTRLTVL.